This entry describes one T cell receptor beta chain. The repertoire was sequenced with immunoSEQ multiplex PCR; TCRdb's copy has only in-frame clones and lacks some. Among some 150,000 clones listed, roughly 84% were seen once. The data originate from a study of blood T cell repertoires in COVID-19. The germline V gene encodes CDR1 SGHVS and CDR2 FNYEAQ. The CDR3 length is 17 residues. J gave up 2 bases and V 5 bases, and 10 bases lay outside the gene matches. The sequencing input was peripheral blood. The TCR sequence derives from a man in his forties or fifties with acute or convalescent COVID-19. V usage is TRBV7-6 and J usage is TRBJ1-3; 9 bases line up with TRBD1. The CDR3 sequence: CASSIEGGQGAGNTIYF. The CDR3 nucleotides are TGTGCCAGCAGCATAGAAGGGGGACAGGGCGCTGGAAACACCATATATTTT. The variable domain in full, with the rest retrieved from reference TRBV7-6 and TRBJ1-3, is GAGVSQSPRYKVTKRGQDVALRCDPISGHVSLYWYRQALGQGPEFLTYFNYEAQQDKSGLPNDRFSAERPEGSISTLTIQRTEQRDSAMYRCASSIEGGQGAGNTIYFGEGSWLTVV.